Listed here are 10 T cell receptor beta chains from one sample, sequenced in a study of CD8 T cells in ankylosing spondylitis. The antigens for these receptors are not known. TCRdb redid the calling of the 5' RACE reads with MiXCR, one entry per CDR3 protein. The data show 200,000 to 250,000 distinct CDR3 sequences, around 16% seen once. Findings and caveats of the study: Seven to nine highly homologous variants formed a TCR beta motif that appeared characteristic of ankylosing spondylitis blood.

The source material was blood, either unsorted or a sorted T cell fraction (not recorded which). These receptors all come from a male donor with ankylosing spondylitis.

This clonotype has more than one count but fewer than ten. This rearrangement joins TRBV12-3 or TRBV12-4 to TRBJ1-1, with D perhaps TRBD1 (5 bases). V lost 7 bases and J 0 bases, leaving 15 bases between the germline ends. There are 15 residues in the CDR3. The CDR3 reads CASTPSGGMNTEAFF. For the CDR3, the DNA is TGTGCCAGCACCCCCTCCGGGGGGATGAACACTGAAGCTTTCTTT.

A few counts support this clonotype. The chain combines TRBV7-9 with TRBJ1-2, with D perhaps matching TRBD1 (5 bases). V lost 5 bases and J 3 bases, leaving 13 bases between the germline ends. The CDR3 extends over 14 amino acids. From germline, CDR1 is SEHNR and CDR2 FQNEAQ (reference sequence). CDR3 nucleotides: TGTGCCAGCAGCCAGCAGGGTCGCGACTATGGCTACACCTTC. Translation: CASSQQGRDYGYTF.

This clonotype occurred a few times. V is TRBV20-1 and J is TRBJ2-7; maybe TRBD2 (5 bases). This CDR3 comprises 12 residues. Germline V CDR1 and CDR2: DFQATT, SNEGSKA (reference sequence). V lost 6 bases and J lost 3, with 12 bases in between. CDR3 protein: CSALDSNYEQYF. The CDR3 DNA reads as TGCAGTGCCTTGGACTCGAACTACGAGCAGTACTTC.

This clonotype appeared a few times. The CDR3 nucleotides are TGTGCCTCACGGGCCGGCACCGGGGAGCTGTTTTTT. Amino acids: CASRAGTGELFF. The genes are TRBV10-3 and TRBJ2-2; D gene unclear. Germline CDR1 ENHRY, CDR2 SYGVKD. V was clipped by 11 bases and J by 4 bases, with 11 bases between them. The CDR3 consists of 12 residues.

This clonotype has a handful of counts. This chain joins TRBV20-1 and TRBJ2-1, with 7 bases fitting TRBD2. There are 13 residues in the CDR3. Germline-derived CDR1 and CDR2 are DFQATT and SNEGSKA (reference sequence). J lost 5 bases, V lost 6 bases, and 7 bases had no gene match. CDR3 loop: CSARRLADNEQFF. The CDR3 bases are TGCAGTGCGAGACGGCTAGCGGACAATGAGCAGTTCTTC.

This clonotype has a handful of counts. The V and J genes are TRBV20-1 and TRBJ2-5; 8 bases fit TRBD2. This CDR3 comprises 15 residues. Trimming removed 0 bases from V and 3 bases from J; junction bases left unmatched: 6. Germline V gives CDR1 DFQATT, CDR2 SNEGSKA (reference sequence). CDR3: CSARDGSSGKETQYF. The CDR3 DNA follows: TGCAGTGCTAGAGATGGGAGTAGCGGGAAAGAGACCCAGTACTTC.

The J gene is TRBJ1-4, the V gene TRBV7-6, with TRBD1 identical over 7 bases. V lost 5 bases to trimming and J lost 0 bases; unmatched junction nucleotides: 6. There are 16 residues in the CDR3. CDR1 and CDR2 from the germline V gene are SGHVS and FNYEAQ. The CDR3 DNA is TGTGCCAGCAGCCCATGGGACAGCCCAACTAATGAAAAACTGTTTTTT. Encoded protein: CASSPWDSPTNEKLFF.

This clonotype was detected many times. The gene calls are TRBV5-1 and TRBJ1-1, with D tentatively TRBD1 (5 bases). V lost 3 bases and J lost 1, with 10 bases in between. The CDR3 is 14 residues long. Germline CDR1 SGHRS, CDR2 YFSETQ. The CDR3 nucleotides read TGCGCCAGCAGCTCGGTGGGGGGGAACACTGAAGCTTTCTTT. Translated: CASSSVGGNTEAFF.

This clonotype appeared a few times. This CDR3 is CASSQELVLNEQFF. CDR3 nucleotide sequence: TGTGCCAGCAGCCAAGAATTGGTTCTAAATGAGCAGTTCTTC. The J gene is TRBJ2-1, the V gene TRBV3-1; no reliable D call. There are 14 residues in the CDR3. Germline CDR1 is LGHDT and CDR2 is YNNKEL (reference sequence). With 0 bases removed from V and 7 bases from J, the gap between germline ends came to 10 bases.

This chain connects TRBV30 to TRBJ2-1; 9 bases agree with TRBD1. This CDR3 is built from 13 residues. Germline CDR1 GTSNPN, CDR2 SVGIG (reference sequence). With 6 bases clipped from V and 2 bases from J, the junction kept 2 bases outside the gene matches. The CDR3 DNA is TGTGCCTGCCGGGACAGGGCCTACAATGAGCAGTTCTTC. Translating gives CACRDRAYNEQFF.